This passage covers 2 T cell receptor beta chains from one sample sequenced in a study of blood T cell repertoires in COVID-19. TCRdb's copy holds only in-frame clones and misses some; the assay was immunoSEQ multiplex PCR. The table includes about 130,000 clones, roughly 90% detected once. The sample taken for sequencing was peripheral blood. These receptors all stem from a woman of 80 years or more with acute or convalescent COVID-19.

V gene TRBV18 combines with J gene TRBJ1-1; 8 nucleotides match TRBD1. Trimming cost V 5 bases and J 0 bases; bases outside gene matches: 2. Looked up from germline, CDR1 is KGHSH and CDR2 is LQKENI. The CDR3 contains 14 residues. CDR3 region: CASSSQGVNTEAFF. CDR3 nucleotides: TGTGCCAGCTCATCACAGGGGGTGAACACTGAAGCTTTCTTT.

The rearrangement links TRBV28 to TRBJ1-6; 9 nucleotides match TRBD1. This CDR3 is 18 amino acids long. V shed 6 bases, J shed 1 base, and the junction held 10 bases outside the gene matches. Germline CDR1 reads MDHEN; CDR2 reads SYDVKM. CDR3 sequence reads: CASRGPGTGISYNSPLHF. CDR3 in DNA: TGTGCCAGCAGGGGACCCGGGACAGGGATATCCTATAATTCACCCCTCCACTTT.